This entry is about one T cell receptor (beta chain). This specimen comes from a study of sequential checkpoint blockade in melanoma. Study-level background: Arm A got nivolumab then ipilimumab; arm B the reverse, 1:1. Both treatment sequences were followed by maintenance nivolumab.

The repertoire was sequenced with immunoSEQ multiplex PCR; TCRdb's copy has only in-frame clones and lacks some. Among roughly 16,000 clones, 70% were seen once, and the ten largest hold about an eighth. Treatment given: randomized to nivolumab then ipilimumab (arm A) or the reverse (arm B). Patients had received no earlier DNA-damaging chemotherapy. From thawed PBMCs, live CD3+CD8+ cells negative for CD19 and CD56 were sorted. V trimming: 3 bases; J trimming: 4 bases; junction bases outside the gene matches: 5. The CDR3 has 15 amino acids. CDR1 and CDR2 from the germline V gene are SGHVS and FQNEAQ. The sequence was obtained from a human donor with melanoma. The source was CD8+ T cells sorted from blood (inferred from file names), collected from a patient given nivolumab and ipilimumab in sequence. The chain recombines TRBV7-8 with TRBJ2-1; 8 positions match TRBD2. CDR3 residues: CASSLVLAEYNEQFF. CDR3 nucleotides: TGTGCCAGCAGCTTGGTACTAGCGGAATACAATGAGCAGTTCTTC.